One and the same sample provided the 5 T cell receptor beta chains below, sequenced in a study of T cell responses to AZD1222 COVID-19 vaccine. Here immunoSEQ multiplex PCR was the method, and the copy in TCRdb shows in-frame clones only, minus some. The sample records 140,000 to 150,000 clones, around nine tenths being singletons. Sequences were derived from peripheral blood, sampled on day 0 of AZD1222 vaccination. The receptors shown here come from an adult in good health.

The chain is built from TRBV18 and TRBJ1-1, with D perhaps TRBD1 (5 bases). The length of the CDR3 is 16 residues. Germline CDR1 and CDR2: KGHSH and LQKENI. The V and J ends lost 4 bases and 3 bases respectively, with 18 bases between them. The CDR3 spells CASSLLQGELDTEAFF. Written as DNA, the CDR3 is TGTGCCAGCTCACTTCTCCAGGGCGAGTTAGACACTGAAGCTTTCTTT.

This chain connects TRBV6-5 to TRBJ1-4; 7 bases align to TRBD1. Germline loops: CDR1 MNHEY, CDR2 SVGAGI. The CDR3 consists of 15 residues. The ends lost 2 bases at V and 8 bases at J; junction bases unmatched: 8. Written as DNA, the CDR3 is TGTGCCAGCAGTTACCTGACAGGGAGGGGGGAAAAACTGTTTTTT. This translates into CASSYLTGRGEKLFF.

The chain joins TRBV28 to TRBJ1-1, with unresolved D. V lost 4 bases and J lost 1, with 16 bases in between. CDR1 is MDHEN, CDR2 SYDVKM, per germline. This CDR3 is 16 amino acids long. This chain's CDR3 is CASSSAPSPANTEAFF. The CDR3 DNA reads TGTGCCAGCAGTTCCGCCCCCTCGCCGGCGAACACTGAAGCTTTCTTT.

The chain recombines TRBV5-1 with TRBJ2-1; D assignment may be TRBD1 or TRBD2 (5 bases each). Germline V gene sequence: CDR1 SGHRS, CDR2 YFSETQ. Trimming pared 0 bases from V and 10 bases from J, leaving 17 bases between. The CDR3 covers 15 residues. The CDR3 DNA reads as TGCGCCAGCAGCTTGGGGGGACCGATGGAGTGGGAGCAGTTCTTC. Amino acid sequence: CASSLGGPMEWEQFF.

The chain's CDR3 is CASSLSRDRGSPLHF. DNA for the CDR3: TGTGCCAGCAGCTTATCTCGGGACAGGGGTTCACCCCTCCACTTT. This chain uses TRBV7-2 with TRBJ1-6, with 10 nucleotides matching TRBD1. The CDR3 spans 15 residues. After removal of 2 bases from V and 9 bases from J, the junction contained 4 bases not matched to a gene. Germline V gene data show CDR1 as SGHTA and CDR2 as FQGNSA. Full variable domain (remainder filled in from reference TRBV7-2 and TRBJ1-6): GAGVSQSPSNKVTEKGKDVELRCDPISGHTALYWYRQSLGQGLEFLIYFQGNSAPDKSGLPSDRFSAERTGGSVSTLTIQRTQQEDSAVYLCASSLSRDRGSPLHFGNGTRLTVT.